Sequencing of this T cell receptor beta chain was carried out in a study of cytomegalovirus exposure and HLA in healthy donors. Study context: A data release that came early held approximately 92 million unique TCRs from HLA-typed donors. Study outcomes and limitations: The authors reported that TCR beta sequences could predict HLA-A and HLA-B alleles. These predictions were accurate for most subjects in the first cohort. 150 or so TCR beta chains were listed as cytomegalovirus-associated.

The CDR3 runs to 13 residues. Losses at the gene ends were 7 bases for V and 2 bases for J; bases not matched to a gene: 5. The germline V gene encodes CDR1 MDHEN and CDR2 SYDVKM. This clone occurred a few times. The antigen is undetermined. Donors counted as nominally healthy when sampled, yet unrecorded immune exposures were likely. Both 60 Vbeta primers and 13 Jbeta primers went into the PCR. Assay: immunoSEQ multiplex PCR; the TCRdb copy retains only in-frame clones and omits some. The sample comprises more than 150,000 clones, about four fifths of which are singletons, and approximately 1.4% rests with the top ten.

The TCR sequence derives from a man aged 35 to 55 in good health and CMV-seronegative. Sequenced sample: PBMCs. The chain uses TRBV28 and TRBJ2-7, with 7 bases fitting TRBD1. CDR3 nucleotide sequence: TGTGCCAGCAAACGGGACAGCACCTACGAGCAGTACTTC. Translating gives CASKRDSTYEQYF. Full variable domain (remainder filled in from reference TRBV28 and TRBJ2-7): DVKVTQSSRYLVKRTGEKVFLECVQDMDHENMFWYRQDPGLGLRLIYFSYDVKMKEKGDIPEGYSVSREKKERFSLILESASTNQTSMYLCASKRDSTYEQYFGPGTRLTVT.